This paragraph reports one TCR beta chain. This clonotype was seen a handful of times. Its antigen remains undetermined. No much larger clone is present one base from it, and per-base qualities are unavailable. This record belongs to a study of blood T cells in healthy people across ages (dated by TCRdb to the mid-2010s). About the investigation overall: In model experiments, template switching captured about one uniquely barcoded TCR beta cDNA molecule for every two T cells. Donors of different ages were randomly distributed across sequencing lanes to avoid experimental bias. Two additional independent replicas of 1 million unique cDNA reads from the same blood draw were analyzed for two donors (one aged 18 to 30 and one aged 80 or older). The study measured age-related changes in TCR beta repertoire diversity using deep sequencing normalized with unique cDNA molecular identifiers. Four age groups were formed from the donors: young (average around 15 years), middle-aged (approximately 39), aged (around 68) and long-lived (about 80). Study-wide findings and limitations: Conclusive comparison of naive and antigen-experienced compartments was prevented by the profiling of bulk unsorted PBMCs. Observed TCR beta diversity correlated strongly with the percentage of naive T cells measured by flow cytometry. Compared with the aged group, more naive CD4+ T cells, fewer expanded clones and increased TCR diversity were shown by the long-lived group, suggesting age selection. Donor CMV infection status was unknown, potentially confounding age-related changes in expanded clonotypes. As age increased, observed TCR beta diversity per million T cells dropped in a roughly linear way, and a significant reduction was already evident by age 40. Estimates of total diversity from one million sequenced T cells were regarded as lower bounds and underestimates.

Systemically healthy Caucasian individuals from Russia, 35 to 50 in total and aged roughly 6 to 100 years, were included as donors. About 9.1 milliliters of peripheral blood were collected from each donor into EDTA-treated Vacutainer tubes. Ficoll-Paque density-gradient centrifugation was used to isolate PBMCs, with at least 6 million per sample. Total RNA was extracted from PBMCs with Trizol reagent, with at least 5 micrograms obtained per sample. The percentages of naive CD45RAhigh/CD27high T cells were determined by flow cytometry on a PBMC aliquot from every donor. The library was prepared using 5' RACE. Sequencing instrument: Illumina HiSeq 2500. The second PCR ran for about 6 to 12 cycles and used a J-beta primer mix along with a sample-barcoded 5' primer. Each TCR beta cDNA molecule received a unique molecular identifier from a template-switch 5' adaptor carrying 12 random nucleotides. Each sample yielded at least 2.5 million CDR3-containing paired-end reads. First-strand cDNA synthesis was performed from all RNA using the Mint cDNA synthesis kit, with priming by a TRBC-specific oligonucleotide. Following uracil-DNA glycosylase treatment, a first 18-cycle PCR with universal primers M1SS and BC2_uni_R was performed on all cDNA. Regarding the original processing steps: For normalization, 1 million high-quality reads were randomly selected from each sample, with every read carrying a distinct molecular identifier. Instead of being binned into consensus sequences, reads that shared molecular identifiers were thrown out. MiTCR, with a Q25 quality threshold and the strictest error-elimination algorithm, was used for CDR3 identification, clonotype clustering and error correction. A nonparametric unseen species model with Euler transformation was used to estimate lower-bound total TCR beta diversity. TCRdb cleaned the public reads at Q25 with fastp, built clones with MiXCR and kept in-frame beta chains. Each entry merges the rows of one CDR3 protein and shows their most common DNA and genes. The V and J calls shown here were made by TCRdb, not taken from the authors' results. The sample profile shows over 1.5 million distinct CDR3 sequences; around 48% of them were found once. Approximately 2.1% of the sample is taken by the ten largest.

Trimming removed 6 bases from V and 7 bases from J, leaving 15 bases between the germline ends. CDR1 and CDR2, per the germline V gene, are MDHEN and SYDVKM. The CDR3 holds 13 amino acids from the cysteine to the phenylalanine. The read is trimmed to its CDR3 DNA, 39 bases read in frame from base 1. Sequenced: blood. The TCR comes from a woman aged 40 to 50 in good health. The chain is made from TRBV28 and TRBJ1-2; a weak D assignment points to TRBD1 (6 bases agree). The nucleotides read TGTGCCAGCAGGCGGGACACCCCGGGTGGCTACACCTTC. It specifies CASRRDTPGGYTF.